The 2 T cell receptor beta chains below were found in one sample sequenced in a study of Graves' ophthalmopathy and Graves' hyperthyroidism. Scientists amplified the TCR beta CDR3 regions from RNA transcripts. Following a first-round RT-PCR that used HTBI primers, a second-round multiplex PCR was carried out. TCRdb fed the multiplex PCR reads into MiXCR, producing one record per CDR3 protein. The data contain approximately 500,000 distinct CDR3 sequences, 13% to 15% of them singletons. Specimen: blood. These receptors all stem from a woman in her twenties or thirties with Graves' ophthalmopathy.

This clonotype has a count of ten or more. The chain joins TRBV7-6 to TRBJ2-7, with TRBD2 matching over 7 bases. Germline-derived CDR1 and CDR2 are SGHVS and FNYEAQ. With V trimmed by 5 bases and J by 2 bases, 9 bases remained unmatched. The CDR3 covers 15 residues. The CDR3 coding sequence is TGTGCCAGCAGCATTAGTGGCGGGGGACCCTACGAGCAGTACTTC. It specifies CASSISGGGPYEQYF. Full variable domain (rest looked up from reference TRBV7-6 and TRBJ2-7): GAGVSQSPRYKVTKRGQDVALRCDPISGHVSLYWYRQALGQGPEFLTYFNYEAQQDKSGLPNDRFSAERPEGSISTLTIQRTEQRDSAMYRCASSISGGGPYEQYFGPGTRLTVT.

V is TRBV13 and J is TRBJ2-2; 8 positions agree with TRBD2. Germline assignment: CDR1 PRHDT and CDR2 FYEKMQ (reference sequence). Germline trimming cut 5 bases from V and 4 bases from J; bases unmatched to any gene: 6. The CDR3 covers 15 residues. The CDR3 DNA sequence: TGTGCCAGCAGCACAAGCGGGGGTATCACCGGGGAGCTGTTTTTT. This sequence encodes CASSTSGGITGELFF.